One and the same sample provided the 20 T cell receptor beta chains below, sequenced in a study of T cells in Graves' hyperthyroidism and ophthalmopathy. The TCR beta CDR3 regions underwent amplification using RNA transcripts as the source. An initial round of RT-PCR targeting the TCR CDR3 relied on the HTBI primer set. One entry per CDR3 protein results from TCRdb running MiXCR on the multiplex PCR reads. The sample carries about 600,000 distinct CDR3 sequences, approximately 15% recorded once. What was sequenced was blood. The receptors come from a woman aged 40 to 50 with Graves' ophthalmopathy.

The table lists this clonotype with many counts. This chain connects TRBV2 to TRBJ1-2; 7 positions match TRBD1. The CDR3 consists of 15 residues. The junction had 12 bases not matched to a gene; V was cut back by 4 bases and J by 7 bases. Germline CDR1 SNHLY, CDR2 FYNNEI. The CDR3 nucleotides read TGTGCCAGCAGTGGCTCACAGGGGCTCTCAGGTGGCTACACCTTC. Translated: CASSGSQGLSGGYTF.

Comments on this clonotype: This may come from a read error, since a much larger clone is one base off. As DNA, the CDR3 is TGTGCCAGCAGTGAACAGGGGGCGAGATCCAGGGAGCTGTTTTTT. Residues: CASSEQGARSRELFF. V and J are TRBV2 and TRBJ2-2; 8 bases are shared with TRBD1. CDR1 SNHLY and CDR2 FYNNEI come from the germline V gene. This CDR3 has 15 amino acids. V lost 2 bases, J lost 9 bases, and 8 bases stayed unmatched.

The chain employs TRBV15 and TRBJ2-7, with 7 bases aligning to TRBD2. The V gene end was trimmed by 5 bases and the J gene end by 8 bases; junction bases not matched to a gene: 12. Germline V lookup: CDR1 LNHNV, CDR2 YYDKDF (reference sequence). CDR3 size: 14 residues. The CDR3, as DNA: TGTGCCACCAGCTGGGGTGGCGGGAGCTATCAGCAGTACTTC. The encoded protein is CATSWGGGSYQQYF. The whole variable domain, remainder taken from reference TRBV15 and TRBJ2-7, is DAMVIQNPRYQVTQFGKPVTLSCSQTLNHNVMYWYQQKSSQAPKLLFHYYDKDFNNEADTPDNFQSRRPNTSFCFLDIRSPGLGDTAMYLCATSWGGGSYQQYFGPGTRLTVT.

This chain connects TRBV12-3 or TRBV12-4 to TRBJ1-2; D is unclear. V dropped 5 bases and J dropped 4 bases, with 14 bases sitting between them. The CDR3 spans 14 residues. CDR3 in amino acids: CASSPYTGSYGYTF. The CDR3 nucleotides read TGTGCCAGCAGTCCTTACACGGGTTCCTATGGCTACACCTTC.

This clonotype has ten or more counts. V usage is TRBV2 and J usage is TRBJ2-7, with 8 nucleotides matching TRBD1. V gave up 8 bases and J gave up 0 bases; unmatched junction bases: 6. CDR1 SNHLY and CDR2 FYNNEI come from the germline V gene. The CDR3 runs to 14 residues. CDR3 region: CASGPGQVSYEQYF. Here the CDR3 DNA reads TGTGCCAGCGGTCCGGGACAGGTCTCCTACGAGCAGTACTTC.

This clonotype was seen repeatedly, ten times or more. V usage is TRBV18 and J usage is TRBJ2-1, with 10 positions matching TRBD1. J lost 7 bases, V lost 2 bases, and 8 bases had no gene match. Germline V lookup: CDR1 KGHSH, CDR2 LQKENI. The CDR3 is made up of 16 amino acids. CDR3 nucleotide sequence: TGTGCCAGCTCACCAGCCGGGACAGGGGTCGTGAATGAGCAGTTCTTC. Translation: CASSPAGTGVVNEQFF.

This clonotype has ten or more counts. The CDR3 spells CASSPNTRTSGYEQYF. CDR3 DNA: TGTGCCAGCAGCCCCAATACCCGGACTAGCGGCTACGAGCAGTACTTC. V usage is TRBV3-1 and J usage is TRBJ2-7, with 10 bases aligning to TRBD2. J gave up 3 bases and V 4 bases, and 9 bases lay outside the gene matches. Looked up from germline, CDR1 is LGHDT and CDR2 is YNNKEL (reference sequence). This CDR3 spans 16 amino acids.

This clonotype was recorded a few times. The V call is TRBV5-5, the J call TRBJ1-3; D is unclear. The CDR3 is 14 amino acids. From germline, CDR1 is SGHKS and CDR2 YYEKEE (reference sequence). Trimming stripped 3 bases from V and 1 base from J, with 8 bases between. CDR3 DNA sequence: TGTGCCAGCAGCTCCCAGGAATCTGGAAACACCATATATTTT. Residues: CASSSQESGNTIYF.

About this clonotype itself: No conserved phenylalanine or tryptophan ends this CDR3, so it is likely a read error. The chain employs TRBV7-9 and TRBJ2-5; D gene uncertain. The CDR3 runs 12 residues. V dropped 8 bases and J dropped 2 bases, with 9 bases sitting between them. The germline gives CDR1 SEHNR, CDR2 FQNEAQ (reference sequence). The CDR3 region has the DNA TGTGCCAGCTCGTGGGGACAAGAGACCCAGTACTCC. Its protein is CASSWGQETQYS.

This clonotype came up a few times. This rearrangement joins TRBV2 to TRBJ2-6; D ambiguous. Per the germline V gene, CDR1 is SNHLY and CDR2 is FYNNEI. V lost 6 bases and J 8 bases, leaving 5 bases between the germline ends. CDR3 size: 11 residues. The CDR3 region is CASRRSNVLTF. For the CDR3, the DNA is TGTGCCAGCAGGAGGTCCAACGTCCTGACTTTC.

This clonotype was observed a handful of times. The chain links TRBV5-8 to TRBJ2-7, with TRBD2 matching 10 bases. There are 15 residues in the CDR3. From germline, CDR1 is SGHTS and CDR2 YDEGEE. Germline trimming cut 1 base from V and 6 bases from J; bases unmatched to any gene: 7. CDR3 DNA: TGTGCCAGCAGCTTGAGCGGGAGGGCCAGTTCCGAGCAGTACTTC. Protein sequence: CASSLSGRASSEQYF. The full variable domain, with the rest looked up from reference TRBV5-8 and TRBJ2-7, is EAGVTQSPTHLIKTRGQQATLRCSPISGHTSVYWYQQALGLGLQFLLWYDEGEERNRGNFPPRFSGRQFPNYSSELNVNALELEDSALYLCASSLSGRASSEQYFGPGTRLTVT.

This clonotype was observed at least ten times. The chain employs TRBV6-6 and TRBJ2-1; 7 bases agree with TRBD1. The CDR3 has 14 residues. With V trimmed by 1 base and J by 8 bases, 5 bases remained unmatched. Germline lookup yields CDR1 MNHNY and CDR2 SVGAGI (reference sequence). CDR3 in amino acids: CASSYFTGAYEQFF. DNA of the CDR3: TGTGCCAGCAGTTACTTTACAGGGGCATATGAGCAGTTCTTC.

This clonotype was found many times. The J gene is TRBJ1-2, the V gene TRBV28; D may be TRBD1 (6 bases). The germline CDR1 and CDR2 sequences are MDHEN and SYDVKM. The CDR3 sequence is 15 residues long. Between the trimmed V and J ends, which lost 5 bases and 2 bases, there was a span of 15 bases. As DNA, the CDR3 is TGTGCCAGCAGTCTTATCTGGGGGCCGAACTATGGCTACACCTTC. Protein: CASSLIWGPNYGYTF.

There are a few counts of this clonotype. The chain has TRBV10-1 and TRBJ2-5; TRBD2 matches at 8 bases. The germline gives CDR1 WNHNN, CDR2 SYGVQD (reference sequence). V was clipped by 0 bases and J by 11 bases; unmatched bases: 11. This CDR3 spans 15 amino acids. CDR3 sequence (DNA): TGCGCCAGCAGTGAGTCGGGACTAGGGGAGCCTCCACAGTACTTC. This codes for CASSESGLGEPPQYF.

In regard to this clonotype: An end of the junction does not agree with germline; a read error may underlie this. This chain connects TRBV7-3 to TRBJ1-2; the D is unclear. The CDR3 is 14 amino acids. Looked up from germline, CDR1 is SGHTA and CDR2 is FQGTGA. The CDR3 here is CASSYTSGDYGHTF. The CDR3 bases are TGTGCCAGCAGCTACACTTCAGGAGACTATGGCCACACCTTC.

V and J are TRBV29-1 and TRBJ2-3; no reliable D call. The germline V and J ends were trimmed by 4 bases and 5 bases, with 16 bases remaining between them. Germline V CDR1 and CDR2: SQVTM, ANQGSEA. This CDR3 region has 14 residues. The CDR3 loop reads CSVVGWGFEDTQYF. The CDR3 DNA is TGCAGCGTTGTAGGATGGGGATTTGAAGATACGCAGTATTTT.

This chain connects TRBV20-1 to TRBJ2-1; possibly TRBD1 or TRBD2 for D (8 bases each). The CDR3 loop spans 15 amino acids. Per germline, CDR1 DFQATT and CDR2 SNEGSKA (reference sequence). Here the CDR3 DNA reads TGCGGCTATGACAGGGGAAGTTCGGCGGGAGGCGAGCAGTTCTTC. Amino acids: CGYDRGSSAGGEQFF.

This clonotype was seen a handful of times. The chain links TRBV12-3 or TRBV12-4 to TRBJ1-3, with 7 bases that match TRBD1. This CDR3 is 16 amino acids long. V was clipped by 1 base and J by 0 bases; unmatched bases: 3. The CDR3 region is CASSLGGQTSGNTIYF. CDR3 nucleotides: TGTGCCAGCAGTTTAGGGGGACAGACCTCTGGAAACACCATATATTTT.

This clonotype has only a few counts. The chain employs TRBV11-2 and TRBJ2-7; the D is unclear. The germline CDR1 and CDR2 sequences are SGHAT and FQNNGV. V was cut by 5 bases and J by 3 bases, with 11 bases left in between. The CDR3 is 13 residues long. CDR3 DNA sequence: TGTGCCAGCAGCCCATGGACCGTCTACGAGCAGTACTTC. Its translation: CASSPWTVYEQYF.

This clonotype occurred many times. CDR3 coding DNA: TGTGCCAGCAGTGGAGCGGGAGCCTACAATGAGCAGTTCTTC. As protein: CASSGAGAYNEQFF. J is TRBJ2-1 and V is TRBV11-3; 8 bases map to TRBD2. After removal of 6 bases from V and 2 bases from J, the junction contained 3 bases not matched to a gene. Germline CDR1 is SGHNT and CDR2 is YENEEA. This CDR3 region has 14 residues.